This T cell receptor (beta chain) was retrieved from a study of human T cells and chemical hapten exposure. Whole-study results and caveats: Sensitization with DPC brought no change to TCRs above 1 in 1000 in frequency.

Germline CDR1 reads SQVTM; CDR2 reads ANQGSEA. The V and J ends lost 4 bases and 2 bases respectively, with 8 bases between them. The CDR3 has 12 amino acids. Using its own MiXCR run on the RACE reads, TCRdb lists one record per CDR3 protein. The table has 180,000 or so distinct CDR3 sequences, roughly 30% seen once. The time point: pre-sensitization, week 0. This sample's treatment: therapeutic diphenylcyclopropenone sensitization with weekly scalp DPC. This clonotype was observed a handful of times. The target antigen is unknown. V is TRBV29-1 and J is TRBJ1-2; D not certain. The sequence was obtained from a woman in her 30s with alopecia areata. Some clones in this sample may be carry-over from other donors' samples. The sample here was whole blood, taken in connection with sensitization to the hapten diphenylcyclopropenone (DPC). CDR3 nucleotide sequence: TGCAGCGTTGTTGGACGGAACTATGGCTACACCTTC. This encodes CSVVGRNYGYTF.